Presented here are 30 T cell receptor beta chains from one specimen sequenced in a study of blood T cell repertoires in COVID-19. Repertoires were generated with immunoSEQ multiplex PCR, while TCRdb's copy carries only in-frame clones and drops some. The table includes 300,000 to 400,000 clones, 80% to 90% detected once. Sequenced material: PBMCs or T cells enriched from blood (not recorded which). Receptors originate from a woman in her forties with acute COVID-19.

The chain carries TRBV7-3 and TRBJ2-3; 8 bases match TRBD2. V gave up 0 bases and J gave up 2 bases; unmatched junction bases: 1. CDR1 and CDR2 (germline): SGHTA, FQGTGA. The CDR3 is made up of 15 amino acids. The CDR3 bases are TGTGCCAGCAGCTTAACCGGGGGGGACACAGATACGCAGTATTTT. It yields the protein CASSLTGGDTDTQYF.

The chain has TRBV11-3 and TRBJ2-2; TRBD2 is a possible D gene (5 bases). The CDR3 covers 12 residues. Germline V gives CDR1 SGHNT, CDR2 YENEEA. Deletions cut 8 bases from V and 8 bases from J, with 12 bases between. CDR3: CASRGFSGELFF. Written as DNA, the CDR3 is TGTGCCAGCCGGGGTTTTTCGGGGGAGCTGTTTTTT.

The CDR3 DNA is TGTGCCAGCAGCGGATCGACAGGGGGTAATGAAAAACTGTTTTTT. Protein product: CASSGSTGGNEKLFF. The chain carries TRBV4-2 and TRBJ1-4, with TRBD1 matching 9 bases. Germline-derived CDR1 and CDR2 are LGHNA and YNFKEQ. The J segment lost 4 bases and the V segment lost 5 bases, leaving 5 bases of the junction unmatched. This CDR3 comprises 15 residues.

The V and J genes are TRBV11-3 and TRBJ1-3, with D tentatively TRBD1 (6 bases). The germline V gene encodes CDR1 SGHNT and CDR2 YENEEA. The CDR3 is 13 residues long. The V gene lost 3 bases and the J gene lost 4 bases, with 7 bases spanning the gap. The CDR3 coding sequence is TGTGCCAGCAGCTTCGACAGGGGAAACACCATATATTTT. It is translated as CASSFDRGNTIYF.

The chain carries TRBV6-5 and TRBJ2-4; 10 bases fit TRBD1. The germline gives CDR1 MNHEY, CDR2 SVGAGI. With V trimmed by 5 bases and J by 5 bases, 3 bases remained unmatched. The CDR3 runs to 14 residues. In DNA, the CDR3 is TGTGCCAGCAGTCGACAGGGGGCCCAAAACATTCAGTACTTC. Translation: CASSRQGAQNIQYF.

The V and J genes are TRBV27 and TRBJ2-3; possible D gene TRBD2, 5 bases. Germline V gene sequence: CDR1 MNHEY, CDR2 SMNVEV (reference sequence). V lost 2 bases, J lost 0 bases, and 12 bases lay in between. CDR3 length equals 16 residues. This CDR3 reads CASSLVLAPSTDTQYF. CDR3 coding DNA: TGTGCCAGCAGTTTAGTCCTAGCCCCAAGCACAGATACGCAGTATTTT.

The table lists this clone with a count of one. The chain joins TRBV5-4 to TRBJ2-7; TRBD2 agrees at 14 bases. V lost 2 bases to trimming and J lost 4 bases; unmatched junction nucleotides: 2. CDR3 length equals 15 residues. From germline, CDR1 is SGHNT and CDR2 YYREEE (reference sequence). CDR3 region: CASSLGTSGGYEQYF. CDR3 in DNA: TGTGCCAGCAGCTTAGGGACTAGCGGGGGATACGAGCAGTACTTC.

This rearrangement joins TRBV27 to TRBJ1-1; weak D call: TRBD1 (5 bases). The V gene's germline CDR1 is MNHEY and CDR2 SMNVEV (reference sequence). V gave up 7 bases and J gave up 2 bases, with 11 bases separating them. The CDR3 length is 13 residues. This CDR3 is CASNLRENTEAFF. The CDR3 DNA follows: TGTGCCAGCAATCTCAGGGAAAACACTGAAGCTTTCTTT.

The genes are TRBV4-2 and TRBJ1-2; D is unresolved. This CDR3 has 17 residues. V lost 0 bases, J lost 1 base, and 15 bases lay in between. Germline lookup yields CDR1 LGHNA and CDR2 YNFKEQ. The CDR3 nucleotides read TGTGCCAGCAGCCAAGATTTAACAGTTCCTATTAACTATGGCTACACCTTC. It translates to CASSQDLTVPINYGYTF.

This chain links TRBV7-9 with TRBJ2-1, with 11 bases that match TRBD2. This CDR3 is 14 amino acids long. Trimming cost V 6 bases and J 7 bases; bases outside gene matches: 5. Germline V CDR1 and CDR2: SEHNR, FQNEAQ (reference sequence). CDR3 sequence reads: CASSSGGARNEQFF. In DNA form, the CDR3 reads TGTGCCAGCAGTAGCGGGGGGGCTAGGAATGAGCAGTTCTTC.

The chain has TRBV7-2 and TRBJ2-7; 9 bases line up with TRBD2. CDR1 and CDR2 (germline): SGHTA, FQGNSA. Trimming took 0 bases from V and 4 from J; bases not matched to a gene: 7. There are 16 residues in the CDR3. The CDR3 region is CASSLARASGVYEQYF. The CDR3 DNA reads as TGTGCCAGCAGCTTAGCGAGGGCTAGCGGGGTGTACGAGCAGTACTTC.

The V gene is TRBV7-2, the J gene TRBJ1-4, with D perhaps matching TRBD1 (5 bases). CDR3 size: 14 residues. Trimming removed 3 bases from V and 7 bases from J, with 12 bases in between. Germline lookup yields CDR1 SGHTA and CDR2 FQGNSA. CDR3 sequence reads: CASSLGGVGEKLFF. In DNA form, the CDR3 reads TGTGCCAGCAGCTTGGGGGGGGTCGGTGAAAAACTGTTTTTT. The whole variable domain, remainder taken from reference TRBV7-2 and TRBJ1-4, is GAGVSQSPSNKVTEKGKDVELRCDPISGHTALYWYRQSLGQGLEFLIYFQGNSAPDKSGLPSDRFSAERTGGSVSTLTIQRTQQEDSAVYLCASSLGGVGEKLFFGSGTQLSVL.

The chain uses TRBV4-3 and TRBJ1-3, with D perhaps matching TRBD1 (6 bases). CDR1 LGHNA and CDR2 YSLEER come from the germline V gene. V was pared by 0 bases and J by 3 bases, with 15 bases between. The CDR3 has 17 amino acids. CDR3 loop: CASSQETGLAFGNTIYF. In DNA, the CDR3 is TGCGCCAGCAGCCAAGAGACAGGCCTCGCGTTTGGAAACACCATATATTTT.

The genes are TRBV9 and TRBJ2-2; 7 bases map to TRBD2. The CDR3 loop spans 16 amino acids. Germline lookup yields CDR1 SGDLS and CDR2 YYNGEE. V lost 0 bases to trimming and J lost 5 bases; unmatched junction nucleotides: 7. This CDR3 reads CASSVASGEGTGELFF. As DNA, the CDR3 is TGTGCCAGCAGCGTAGCTAGCGGAGAGGGAACCGGGGAGCTGTTTTTT. Full variable domain (remainder filled in from reference TRBV9 and TRBJ2-2): DSGVTQTPKHLITATGQRVTLRCSPRSGDLSVYWYQQSLDQGLQFLIQYYNGEERAKGNILERFSAQQFPDLHSELNLSSLELGDSALYFCASSVASGEGTGELFFGEGSRLTVL.

This clone has just a few counts. The CDR3 bases are TGTGCCGGCTCACAAAACGCCGGGGAAAAACTGTTTTTT. Protein sequence: CAGSQNAGEKLFF. The chain employs TRBV19 and TRBJ1-4, with no clear D. The CDR3 sequence is 13 residues long. The V end was cut by 11 bases, the J end by 8 bases, with 18 bases between. Looked up from germline, CDR1 is LNHDA and CDR2 is SQIVND (reference sequence).

This chain's CDR3 is CASSLAGAAISNTEAFF. Written as DNA, the CDR3 is TGTGCCAGCAGCTTAGCGGGGGCGGCTATCTCGAACACTGAAGCTTTCTTT. The chain has TRBV7-6 and TRBJ1-1; D perhaps matches TRBD1 (6 bases). CDR1 and CDR2 (germline): SGHVS, FNYEAQ. V shed 0 bases and J shed 1 base, with 15 bases lying between them. This CDR3 contains 17 residues.

V gene TRBV5-6 combines with J gene TRBJ2-7; a possible D gene is TRBD1 (6 bases). With 4 bases removed from V and 6 bases from J, the gap between germline ends came to 17 bases. This CDR3 contains 14 residues. Germline values: CDR1 SGHDT, CDR2 YYEEEE. CDR3 nucleotides: TGTGCCAGCAGCCGCTACGGGCAGGGGAGCGAGCAGTACTTC. It yields the protein CASSRYGQGSEQYF.

The rearrangement uses TRBV3-1 (or the pseudogene TRBV3-2) and TRBJ2-3, with 9 positions matching TRBD2. The CDR3 contains 16 residues. V shed 3 bases, J shed 1 base, and the junction held 5 bases outside the gene matches. Germline V gene data show CDR1 as LGHDT and CDR2 as YNNKEL (reference sequence). Here the CDR3 DNA reads TGTGCCAGCAGCCACCCGAGGACTAGCGGCACAGATACGCAGTATTTT. This codes for CASSHPRTSGTDTQYF.

The V gene is TRBV6-2 or TRBV6-3, the J gene TRBJ1-2; D ambiguous. CDR1 is MNHEY, CDR2 SVGEGT, per germline. The CDR3 extends over 16 amino acids. The V gene lost 2 bases and the J gene lost 2 bases, with 15 bases spanning the gap. The CDR3 spells CASSYRRTTLNYGYTF. The DNA for the CDR3 is TGTGCCAGCAGTTACCGACGAACTACTCTAAACTATGGCTACACCTTC.

The chain carries TRBV27 and TRBJ2-2, with 14 bases identical to TRBD2. Germline CDR1 reads MNHEY; CDR2 reads SMNVEV (reference sequence). The CDR3 has 17 residues. V was pared by 6 bases and J by 5 bases, with 8 bases of the junction left unmatched. The CDR3 loop reads CASRGLAGDWGTGELFF. The DNA of the CDR3 is TGTGCCAGCAGGGGACTAGCGGGAGATTGGGGGACCGGGGAGCTGTTTTTT.

The chain has TRBV29-1 and TRBJ1-2; a weak D match, TRBD1 (5 bases). CDR1 is SQVTM and CDR2 is ANQGSEA in the germline V gene. The CDR3 is 14 residues long. V dropped 4 bases and J dropped 4 bases, with 16 bases sitting between them. CDR3 DNA: TGCAGCGTTGGGGGGGGATACACCCGCTATGGCTACACCTTC. Its translation is CSVGGGYTRYGYTF.

The gene calls are TRBV4-2 and TRBJ2-7; 14 nucleotides line up with TRBD2. Germline values: CDR1 LGHNA, CDR2 YNFKEQ. V was clipped by 4 bases and J by 3 bases; unmatched bases: 8. This CDR3 contains 17 residues. DNA for the CDR3: TGTGCCAGCAGCCGTAGACTAGCGGGAGGGACTGACTACGAGCAGTACTTC. It encodes CASSRRLAGGTDYEQYF.

This chain joins TRBV4-3 and TRBJ1-4; 10 bases are a match to TRBD1. Per germline, CDR1 LGHNA and CDR2 YSLEER. The V and J ends lost 4 bases and 6 bases, in that order; junction bases with no gene match: 8. There are 16 residues in the CDR3. The CDR3: CASSLGQGSKDEKLFF. The CDR3 DNA reads TGCGCCAGCAGCCTGGGACAGGGGAGCAAGGATGAAAAACTGTTTTTT.

This clone occurred a few times. V and J are TRBV7-9 and TRBJ2-1; perhaps TRBD1 as D (6 bases). In germline, CDR1 is SEHNR, CDR2 FQNEAQ (reference sequence). The ends were cut back, 0 bases at V and 3 bases at J, with 15 bases in the middle. This CDR3 is built from 17 residues. Here the CDR3 reads CASSLASGTPIYNEQFF. CDR3 DNA: TGTGCCAGCAGCTTAGCGTCTGGGACACCCATCTACAATGAGCAGTTCTTC. Complete variable domain (other parts from reference TRBV7-9 and TRBJ2-1): DTGVSQNPRHKITKRGQNVTFRCDPISEHNRLYWYRQTLGQGPEFLTYFQNEAQLEKSRLLSDRFSAERPKGSFSTLEIQRTEQGDSAMYLCASSLASGTPIYNEQFFGPGTRLTVL.

The V gene is TRBV27, the J gene TRBJ2-1; TRBD2 matches 12 bases. The CDR3 is 17 residues long. V lost 5 bases, J lost 4 bases, and 9 bases stayed unmatched. Germline V gene data show CDR1 as MNHEY and CDR2 as SMNVEV (reference sequence). The CDR3, as DNA: TGTGCCAGCAGTACCCGGACTAGCGGGAACTATTACAATGAGCAGTTCTTC. It encodes CASSTRTSGNYYNEQFF.

This chain links TRBV29-1 with TRBJ2-7, with 8 bases matching TRBD2. The germline V gene has CDR1 SQVTM and CDR2 ANQGSEA. With 5 bases clipped from V and 7 bases from J, the junction kept 16 bases outside the gene matches. The CDR3 runs 15 residues. This CDR3 reads CSVRLAEREFREQYF. CDR3 DNA: TGCAGCGTTCGATTAGCGGAGCGGGAGTTTAGGGAGCAGTACTTC.

This clone was found a few times. The V gene is TRBV5-8, the J gene TRBJ2-5, with 15 bases matching TRBD2. After removal of 0 bases from V and 2 bases from J, the junction contained 5 bases not matched to a gene. The CDR3 runs to 18 residues. Germline V lookup: CDR1 SGHTS, CDR2 YDEGEE. The CDR3 DNA reads as TGTGCCAGCAGCTTGGCCTATGGACTAGCGGGAGGGCAAGAGACCCAGTACTTC. This codes for CASSLAYGLAGGQETQYF.

This clone has just one count. The chain links TRBV9 to TRBJ2-1, with D possibly matching TRBD1 (5 bases). V lost 0 bases, J lost 0 bases, and 10 bases lay in between. From germline, CDR1 is SGDLS and CDR2 YYNGEE. This CDR3 contains 16 residues. The CDR3 DNA follows: TGTGCCAGCAGCGTAGGGGGCACGAGCTCCTACAATGAGCAGTTCTTC. Translation: CASSVGGTSSYNEQFF.

This rearrangement joins TRBV10-2 to TRBJ2-7; TRBD2 agrees at 7 bases. J gave up 4 bases and V 4 bases, and 7 bases lay outside the gene matches. The germline gives CDR1 WSHSY, CDR2 SAAADI. The CDR3 has 14 residues. CDR3 amino acids: CASSGRLAEYEQYF. In DNA form, the CDR3 reads TGCGCCAGCAGTGGTAGGCTAGCGGAGTACGAGCAGTACTTC.

This chain uses TRBV6-5 with TRBJ1-2, with 7 bases fitting TRBD1. The germline V gene has CDR1 MNHEY and CDR2 SVGAGI. The V gene end was trimmed by 7 bases and the J gene end by 4 bases; junction bases not matched to a gene: 9. The CDR3 is 14 residues long. This CDR3 reads CASKRTGEIYGYTF. The CDR3 coding sequence is TGTGCCAGCAAAAGGACAGGAGAAATCTATGGCTACACCTTC.